This T cell receptor beta chain was found in a study of shared T cell receptors in the human thymus. Per germline, CDR1 SGHTA and CDR2 FQGNSA. This CDR3 has 16 residues. V gave up 1 base and J gave up 2 bases, with 15 bases separating them. Profiled with immunoSEQ multiplex PCR; TCRdb holds only in-frame clones, not every one. The table shows around 730,000 clones, with approximately 85% occurring only once. This clone was seen just once. The sample was also linked to a second study, of human thymus T cells.

This chain links TRBV7-2 with TRBJ2-7; perhaps TRBD1 as D (6 bases). This TCR derives from a girl in the first two years of life with a congenital heart defect. Material for sequencing was thymocytes. The CDR3 region is CASSLVGQGKAYEQYF. The CDR3 region has the DNA TGTGCCAGCAGCTTAGTAGGGCAGGGGAAGGCCTACGAGCAGTACTTC. The full variable domain, completed using reference TRBV7-2 and TRBJ2-7, is GAGVSQSPSNKVTEKGKDVELRCDPISGHTALYWYRQSLGQGLEFLIYFQGNSAPDKSGLPSDRFSAERTGGSVSTLTIQRTQQEDSAVYLCASSLVGQGKAYEQYFGPGTRLTVT.